This passage covers 17 T cell receptor beta chains from one sample sequenced in a study of shared clonotypes between healthy human individuals. Clones were read by immunoSEQ multiplex PCR, and TCRdb kept only the in-frame ones, dropping some. The table lists around 2.1 million clones, about 92% of them singletons. Naive CD8 cells lacked CD45RO and underwent positive selection for CCR7, leaving out terminally differentiated effector memory CD45RA+ cells. Sequenced: naive CD8+ T cells from PBMCs. These receptors were taken from a man aged 18 to 35 in good health. Some clones in this sample may be carry-over from other donors' samples.

V is TRBV11-2 and J is TRBJ2-1, with 7 bases matching TRBD2. CDR3 length: 15 residues. Trimming cost V 1 base and J 3 bases; bases outside gene matches: 3. Germline V lookup: CDR1 SGHAT, CDR2 FQNNGV. As DNA, the CDR3 is TGTGCCAGCAGCTTAGGGGACTACATCTACAATGAGCAGTTCTTC. Protein sequence: CASSLGDYIYNEQFF.

The rearrangement uses TRBV11-3 and TRBJ2-1; 8 bases agree with TRBD2. From germline, CDR1 is SGHNT and CDR2 YENEEA. The CDR3 is 17 residues long. The ends lost 5 bases at V and 0 bases at J; junction bases unmatched: 9. The DNA of the CDR3 is TGTGCCAGCAGCCGAAAGAGCGGGGGCAGCTCCTACAATGAGCAGTTCTTC. This encodes CASSRKSGGSSYNEQFF.

The gene calls are TRBV14 and TRBJ2-7; 8 positions match TRBD2. Per germline, CDR1 SGHDN and CDR2 FVKESK. This CDR3 region has 15 residues. J lost 5 bases, V lost 0 bases, and 6 bases had no gene match. The CDR3 DNA sequence: TGTGCCAGCAGCCAAGAAGCGGGAGCCCTCAACGAGCAGTACTTC. Protein: CASSQEAGALNEQYF. Filled out from reference TRBV14 and TRBJ2-7, the complete variable domain reads EAGVTQFPSHSVIEKGQTVTLRCDPISGHDNLYWYRRVMGKEIKFLLHFVKESKQDESGMPNNRFLAERTGGTYSTLKVQPAELEDSGVYFCASSQEAGALNEQYFGPGTRLTVT.

The chain has TRBV4-1 and TRBJ1-2; D is unresolved. Trimming stripped 1 base from V and 6 bases from J, with 12 bases between. Germline loops: CDR1 MGHRA, CDR2 YSYEKL. The CDR3 has 14 residues. CDR3 sequence reads: CASSQVSLSDGYTF. As DNA, the CDR3 is TGCGCCAGCAGCCAAGTCAGCCTCTCGGATGGCTACACCTTC.

The V call is TRBV4-2, the J call TRBJ1-2, with D possibly being TRBD1 (5 bases). CDR1 is LGHNA, CDR2 YNFKEQ, per germline. Trimming took off 0 bases at V and 2 bases at J, with 13 bases between the two ends. The CDR3 is made up of 16 amino acids. The CDR3 region is CASSQEVGTENYGYTF. DNA of the CDR3: TGTGCCAGCAGCCAAGAGGTCGGGACGGAGAACTATGGCTACACCTTC.

The chain links TRBV18 to TRBJ1-4, with 10 bases lining up with TRBD1. Trimming took 3 bases from V and 8 from J; bases not matched to a gene: 6. Germline V gives CDR1 KGHSH, CDR2 LQKENI. This CDR3 region has 15 residues. The CDR3 sequence: CASSPKPGQGEKLFF. CDR3 coding DNA: TGTGCCAGCTCACCCAAGCCGGGACAGGGGGAAAAACTGTTTTTT.

The chain has TRBV5-4 and TRBJ1-2; TRBD1 aligns across 9 bases. The germline gives CDR1 SGHNT, CDR2 YYREEE (reference sequence). This CDR3 is 15 amino acids long. Losses at the gene ends were 0 bases for V and 6 bases for J; bases not matched to a gene: 6. CDR3 in amino acids: CASSLEQGASNGYTF. The CDR3 DNA reads TGTGCCAGCAGCTTGGAACAGGGGGCATCGAATGGCTACACCTTC.

On this clone itself: Different DNA sequences within this sample yield the same CDR3. The rearrangement joins TRBV27 to TRBJ1-5; D remains ambiguous. CDR1 is MNHEY and CDR2 is SMNVEV in the germline V gene (reference sequence). V was cut by 5 bases and J by 2 bases, with 7 bases left in between. This CDR3 comprises 13 residues. The CDR3 coding sequence is TGTGCCAGCAGTAGCCTGGGCAATCAGCCCCAGCATTTT. Its protein is CASSSLGNQPQHF.

The rearrangement uses TRBV4-1 and TRBJ1-1; 8 bases agree with TRBD1. With V trimmed by 0 bases and J by 7 bases, 13 bases remained unmatched. This CDR3 is built from 17 residues. Germline-derived CDR1 and CDR2 are MGHRA and YSYEKL. The CDR3 DNA is TGCGCCAGCAGCCAAGATAATTTGCAGGGGGCAAGGGATGAAGCTTTCTTT. Translation gives CASSQDNLQGARDEAFF.

The chain joins TRBV30 to TRBJ2-3; D possibly corresponds to TRBD1 (6 bases). Germline CDR1 GTSNPN, CDR2 SVGIG (reference sequence). V lost 1 base, J lost 0 bases, and 11 bases lay in between. The CDR3 extends over 15 amino acids. The CDR3 loop is CAWSGGTLSTDTQYF. In DNA, the CDR3 is TGTGCCTGGAGTGGGGGGACACTAAGCACAGATACGCAGTATTTT. The full variable domain, rest sourced from reference TRBV30 and TRBJ2-3, is SQTIHQWPATLVQPVGSPLSLECTVEGTSNPNLYWYRQAAGRGLQLLFYSVGIGQISSEVPQNLSASRPQDRQFILSSKKLLLSDSGFYLCAWSGGTLSTDTQYFGPGTRLTVL.

About this clone itself: Different DNA sequences within this sample yield the same CDR3. The chain joins TRBV27 to TRBJ2-3, with unresolved D. Germline V gene sequence: CDR1 MNHEY, CDR2 SMNVEV (reference sequence). V lost 8 bases, J lost 3 bases, and 9 bases lay in between. CDR3 length: 12 amino acids. The CDR3 nucleotides are TGTGCCAGCTCCCCGGATACAGATACGCAGTATTTT. Translating it yields CASSPDTDTQYF.

The rearrangement uses TRBV9 and TRBJ2-1, with no clear D. With 2 bases removed from V and 5 bases from J, the gap between germline ends came to 5 bases. The V gene's germline CDR1 is SGDLS and CDR2 YYNGEE. The CDR3 has 12 residues. The CDR3 loop is CASSVRDNEQFF. CDR3 nucleotides: TGTGCCAGCAGCGTTAGGGACAATGAGCAGTTCTTC.

This chain uses TRBV2 with TRBJ2-3; perhaps TRBD1 as D (5 bases). The V end lost 6 bases, the J end lost 8 bases, and 12 bases lay between the germline ends. This CDR3 comprises 12 residues. Germline V CDR1 and CDR2: SNHLY, FYNNEI. The DNA of the CDR3 is TGTGCCAGCAGCGCCTTAAGGGGTACGCAGTATTTT. Translated: CASSALRGTQYF. Together with reference TRBV2 and TRBJ2-3, the CDR3 gives the full variable domain: EPEVTQTPSHQVTQMGQEVILRCVPISNHLYFYWYRQILGQKVEFLVSFYNNEISEKSEIFDDQFSVERPDGSNFTLKIRSTKLEDSAMYFCASSALRGTQYFGPGTRLTVL.

About this clone: This same CDR3 is encoded by further DNA sequences in the sample. The chain is built from TRBV6-5 and TRBJ1-2, with unresolved D. V lost 6 bases and J lost 4, with 9 bases in between. Germline lookup yields CDR1 MNHEY and CDR2 SVGAGI. This CDR3 has 12 amino acids. The CDR3 DNA reads TGTGCCAGCAGCCCGGGAGGCTATGGCTACACCTTC. Translated: CASSPGGYGYTF.

The V call is TRBV5-3, the J call TRBJ2-1, with D possibly TRBD2 on 7 matching bases. TRBV5-3 belongs to the ORF category, with a function that is uncertain. There are 13 residues in the CDR3. V was shortened by 3 bases and J by 8 bases, with 12 bases between the two germline ends. The CDR3 nucleotides are TGTGCCAGAAGCTCGGGGGGCAGCGATGAGCAGTTCTTC. This translates into CARSSGGSDEQFF.

J is TRBJ1-1 and V is TRBV9, with D possibly being TRBD1 (5 bases). Between the trimmed V and J ends, which lost 4 bases and 7 bases, there was a span of 11 bases. The CDR3 has 12 residues. Germline V gives CDR1 SGDLS, CDR2 YYNGEE. CDR3 residues: CASSPRGGEAFF. The CDR3, as DNA: TGTGCCAGCAGCCCGCGGGGCGGTGAAGCTTTCTTT.

With respect to this clone: This CDR3 is also generated by other DNA sequences in the sample. V and J are TRBV7-9 and TRBJ2-1; D remains ambiguous. CDR1 is SEHNR and CDR2 is FQNEAQ in the germline V gene (reference sequence). Trimming left V 5 bases short and J 8 bases short, with 10 bases between. There are 12 residues in the CDR3. The CDR3 DNA reads as TGTGCCAGCAGCACGACTGGCGATGAGCAGTTCTTC. As protein: CASSTTGDEQFF.